Shown below are 11 T cell receptor beta chains from a single sample sequenced in a study of patients and donors after allogeneic stem cell transplantation. MiXCR, applied by TCRdb to the RT-PCR reads, yields one record per CDR3 protein. The sample has more than 850,000 distinct CDR3 sequences, about 20% seen once. The sequenced material came from blood, either unsorted or a sorted T cell fraction (not recorded which). The source of these receptors is a human donor who was either an allogeneic HSCT recipient or a stem cell or donor lymphocyte infusion donor (not recorded which). It is not recorded whose cells these are; they may come from a transplant donor.

This clonotype was seen a handful of times. V usage is TRBV5-1 and J usage is TRBJ2-1; 9 nucleotides line up with TRBD1. Germline trimming cut 4 bases from V and 2 bases from J; bases unmatched to any gene: 7. Germline V gives CDR1 SGHRS, CDR2 YFSETQ. CDR3 length: 16 residues. In nucleotides, the CDR3 is TGCGCCAGCAGCACACAGGGGGCGTCCCCCTACAATGAGCAGTTCTTC. It specifies CASSTQGASPYNEQFF. Variable domain in full (rest from reference TRBV5-1 and TRBJ2-1): KAGVTQTPRYLIKTRGQQVTLSCSPISGHRSVSWYQQTPGQGLQFLFEYFSETQRNKGNFPGRFSGRQFSNSRSEMNVSTLELGDSALYLCASSTQGASPYNEQFFGPGTRLTVL.

This chain connects TRBV6-5 to TRBJ1-2; a possible D gene is TRBD1 (5 bases). With 0 bases removed from V and 2 bases from J, the gap between germline ends came to 16 bases. CDR3 size: 17 residues. From germline, CDR1 is MNHEY and CDR2 SVGAGI. CDR3 sequence: CASSYSSVVGDNYGYTF. The CDR3 bases are TGTGCCAGCAGTTACTCGAGTGTGGTTGGGGACAACTATGGCTACACCTTC.

The chain recombines TRBV20-1 with TRBJ2-7, with D unresolved. V gave up 1 base and J gave up 4 bases, with 17 bases separating them. Germline CDR1 DFQATT, CDR2 SNEGSKA (reference sequence). The CDR3 consists of 15 residues. The CDR3 here is CSARARRTWGYEQYF. The CDR3 DNA reads TGCAGTGCTAGAGCCCGGCGGACCTGGGGATACGAGCAGTACTTC.

This clonotype has more than one count but fewer than ten. This sequence joins TRBV11-2 and TRBJ2-3, with 11 bases identical to TRBD2. Germline CDR1 SGHAT, CDR2 FQNNGV. The CDR3 consists of 16 residues. The V segment lost 0 bases and the J segment 5 bases; nucleotides outside the gene matches: 4. This CDR3 reads CASSLDPSGGRDTQYF. As DNA, the CDR3 is TGTGCCAGCAGCTTAGATCCTAGCGGGGGGCGAGATACGCAGTATTTT.

This clonotype has a count of ten or more. This sequence joins TRBV7-9 and TRBJ1-2, with D tentatively TRBD1 (6 bases). Trimming shortened V by 6 bases and J by 2 bases, and 19 bases separated the two germline ends. This CDR3 has 16 amino acids. Germline V gene lookup returns CDR1 SEHNR and CDR2 FQNEAQ (reference sequence). CDR3 sequence (DNA): TGTGCCAGCAGTCCGGGGATAATAACAGGGAACTATGGCTACACCTTC. It codes for CASSPGIITGNYGYTF.

This clonotype was counted a few times. The rearrangement joins TRBV6-2 or TRBV6-3 to TRBJ1-3; D remains ambiguous. The ends were cut back, 2 bases at V and 2 bases at J, with 13 bases in the middle. The CDR3 has 16 residues. Germline lookup yields CDR1 MNHEY and CDR2 SVGEGT. CDR3 bases: TGTGCCAGCAGTTACGCAGGCTTGTACGCTGGAAACACCATATATTTT. It codes for CASSYAGLYAGNTIYF.

V is TRBV20-1 and J is TRBJ1-5; D remains ambiguous. This CDR3 spans 14 amino acids. Germline assignment: CDR1 DFQATT and CDR2 SNEGSKA (reference sequence). Trimming pared 0 bases from V and 4 bases from J, leaving 10 bases between. The CDR3 loop is CSARDRKGNQPQHF. The CDR3 DNA reads as TGCAGTGCTAGAGACCGGAAAGGGAATCAGCCCCAGCATTTT.

This clonotype was counted between two and nine times. The rearrangement joins TRBV19 to TRBJ2-1; 8 bases align to TRBD2. V lost 2 bases to trimming and J lost 4 bases; unmatched junction nucleotides: 7. The length of the CDR3 is 16 residues. Germline V gene data show CDR1 as LNHDA and CDR2 as SQIVND (reference sequence). CDR3 coding DNA: TGTGCCAGTAGTATATTAGCGGGGACCAGATACAATGAGCAGTTCTTC. This codes for CASSILAGTRYNEQFF.

This clonotype was recorded a few times. The chain carries TRBV12-3 or TRBV12-4 and TRBJ2-7, with TRBD1 matching over 7 bases. This CDR3 comprises 16 residues. The J segment lost 2 bases and the V segment lost 5 bases, leaving 12 bases of the junction unmatched. The CDR3 DNA follows: TGTGCCAGCAGTATGAACAGGGGAGCTTATGCCTACGAGCAGTACTTC. Its protein product is CASSMNRGAYAYEQYF.

V is TRBV20-1 and J is TRBJ2-2; D is uncertain. The CDR3 has 12 amino acids. Germline V gene data show CDR1 as DFQATT and CDR2 as SNEGSKA (reference sequence). Trimming removed 4 bases from V and 2 bases from J, with 5 bases in between. The CDR3 region is CSAKHNTGELFF. The CDR3 DNA sequence: TGCAGTGCTAAACACAACACCGGGGAGCTGTTTTTT.

The chain employs TRBV23-1 and TRBJ2-7, with D possibly TRBD1 on 5 matching bases. TRBV23-1 falls under the ORF class, with uncertain function. Trimming pared 4 bases from V and 1 base from J, leaving 23 bases between. The CDR3 is 18 amino acids. CDR3 DNA sequence: TGCGCCAGCAGTCGCCAAACAGTTGCTACAGGTCGATCCTACGAGCAGTACTTC. Translation gives CASSRQTVATGRSYEQYF.